Below, 26 T cell receptor beta chains from the same sample are listed, as sequenced in a study of CD8 T cells in ankylosing spondylitis. TCRdb reprocessed the 5' RACE reads via MiXCR and lists one record per CDR3 protein. The sample carries about 310,000 distinct CDR3 sequences, about a fifth recorded once. Source material: blood, either unsorted or a sorted T cell fraction (not recorded which). Receptor source: a female donor with ankylosing spondylitis or in good health (not recorded which).

DNA for the CDR3: TGTGCCACCATTAGCGGGAGGACCACAGATACGCAGTATTTT. The encoded protein is CATISGRTTDTQYF. The chain couples TRBV2 to TRBJ2-3, with TRBD2 identical over 10 bases. V was clipped by 10 bases and J by 2 bases; unmatched bases: 6. There are 14 residues in the CDR3. CDR1 and CDR2 (germline): SNHLY, FYNNEI.

This clonotype was observed a few times. This chain links TRBV29-1 with TRBJ2-3; 7 bases align to TRBD2. CDR1 and CDR2 (germline): SQVTM, ANQGSEA. The CDR3 has 15 residues. V gave up 4 bases and J gave up 1 base; unmatched junction bases: 8. The CDR3 DNA is TGCAGCGTTGTATCCGGACTAGTGGGCACAGATACGCAGTATTTT. Encoded protein: CSVVSGLVGTDTQYF.

J is TRBJ1-2 and V is TRBV12-3 or TRBV12-4; D remains ambiguous. This CDR3 region has 11 residues. V dropped 6 bases and J dropped 7 bases, with 9 bases sitting between them. The CDR3 DNA is TGTGCCAGCAGCCACGTCCGTGGCTACACCTTC. It translates to CASSHVRGYTF.

In its sample, this clonotype was seen a few times. This rearrangement joins TRBV6-2 or TRBV6-3 to TRBJ2-7; 9 nucleotides align to TRBD1. The germline CDR1 and CDR2 sequences are MNHEY and SVGEGT. The CDR3 loop spans 14 amino acids. J lost 4 bases, V lost 7 bases, and 8 bases had no gene match. CDR3 in amino acids: CASISSTGGYEQYF. In DNA form, the CDR3 reads TGTGCCAGCATTTCATCGACAGGGGGGTACGAGCAGTACTTC.

In regard to this clonotype: A much larger clone is a single base away; this may be a read error. The rearrangement joins TRBV3-1 to TRBJ2-1; D not resolved. The germline CDR1 and CDR2 sequences are LGHDT and YNNKEL (reference sequence). The CDR3 is 13 residues long. CDR3 DNA sequence: TGTGGCAGCAGCCAAGCTAGATCCAATGAGCAGTTCTTC. Translating it yields CGSSQARSNEQFF.

This clonotype was picked up a small number of times. This chain links TRBV5-1 with TRBJ2-1; 12 nucleotides match TRBD2. The CDR3 covers 16 residues. Germline CDR1 SGHRS, CDR2 YFSETQ. The V and J ends lost 4 bases and 6 bases, in that order; junction bases with no gene match: 8. DNA for the CDR3: TGCGCCAGCAGCCTCCCGACTAGCGGGGGAGGCAATGAGCAGTTCTTC. This sequence encodes CASSLPTSGGGNEQFF.

This clonotype was seen a handful of times. The CDR3 is CSVVGGGNTGELFF. CDR3 DNA: TGCAGCGTTGTAGGGGGGGGCAACACCGGGGAGCTGTTTTTT. This chain joins TRBV29-1 and TRBJ2-2, with D perhaps matching TRBD2 (7 bases). In germline, CDR1 is SQVTM, CDR2 ANQGSEA. V lost 4 bases and J 2 bases, leaving 11 bases between the germline ends. The CDR3 runs to 14 residues.

The chain employs TRBV6-5 and TRBJ2-3; D perhaps matches TRBD2 (6 bases). Germline CDR1 MNHEY, CDR2 SVGAGI. Deletions cut 0 bases from V and 0 bases from J, with 10 bases between. The CDR3 extends over 16 amino acids. The CDR3 region has the DNA TGTGCCAGCAGTTACTCTTTAGGAGGGAGCACAGATACGCAGTATTTT. This sequence encodes CASSYSLGGSTDTQYF.

This clonotype has at least ten counts. CDR3 DNA: TGTGCCACCGTCGGCTGGGCAGATACGCAGTATTTT. It codes for CATVGWADTQYF. The chain is built from TRBV12-3 or TRBV12-4 and TRBJ2-3; no clear D. The CDR3 is 12 residues long. Trimming stripped 10 bases from V and 4 bases from J, with 12 bases between.

The genes are TRBV20-1 and TRBJ2-1; TRBD1 matches 9 bases. The CDR3 runs 15 residues. Germline V lookup: CDR1 DFQATT, CDR2 SNEGSKA (reference sequence). With 3 bases clipped from V and 7 bases from J, the junction kept 10 bases outside the gene matches. The CDR3 loop reads CSASPSGTGLNEQFF. CDR3 coding DNA: TGCAGTGCTAGTCCCTCCGGGACAGGGTTGAATGAGCAGTTCTTC.

The chain couples TRBV6-2 or TRBV6-3 to TRBJ2-7; 8 positions match TRBD2. The CDR3 is 14 amino acids. V lost 6 bases and J lost 2; bases outside the gene matches: 6. Germline V gives CDR1 MNHEY, CDR2 SVGEGT. CDR3 in amino acids: CASRLSGTPYEQYF. CDR3 sequence (DNA): TGTGCCAGCAGGCTTAGCGGGACCCCCTACGAGCAGTACTTC.

The chain combines TRBV6-2 or TRBV6-3 with TRBJ2-7; 7 nucleotides match TRBD1. V shed 5 bases, J shed 3 bases, and the junction held 10 bases outside the gene matches. The length of the CDR3 is 15 residues. Germline V gene lookup returns CDR1 MNHEY and CDR2 SVGEGT. The CDR3 nucleotides read TGTGCCAGCAGTCCTATCCGGGACAGCATCTACGAGCAGTACTTC. Protein product: CASSPIRDSIYEQYF.

This chain links TRBV27 with TRBJ2-7; unclear D gene. The V end was cut by 2 bases, the J end by 3 bases, with 14 bases between. The V gene's germline CDR1 is MNHEY and CDR2 SMNVEV (reference sequence). The CDR3 length is 15 residues. The DNA for the CDR3 is TGTGCCAGCAGTTTAAGTGGCGGCGGCTACTACGAGCAGTACTTC. Translated: CASSLSGGGYYEQYF.

This clonotype was counted many times. The genes are TRBV12-3 or TRBV12-4 and TRBJ2-1; 9 bases match TRBD1. This CDR3 has 14 amino acids. V dropped 7 bases and J dropped 8; count of bases not matched to a gene: 9. The CDR3 loop reads CASTPGQGRDEQFF. CDR3 in DNA: TGTGCCAGCACTCCCGGACAGGGGAGGGATGAGCAGTTCTTC.

This clonotype was detected many times. The rearrangement links TRBV29-1 to TRBJ1-1; unclear D gene. This CDR3 is 12 amino acids long. Germline V gene lookup returns CDR1 SQVTM and CDR2 ANQGSEA. V lost 5 bases and J lost 1, with 8 bases in between. CDR3: CSVLRKNTEAFF. In DNA form, the CDR3 reads TGCAGCGTTCTCAGGAAGAACACTGAAGCTTTCTTT.

The rearrangement joins TRBV20-1 to TRBJ2-3; 13 positions match TRBD2. V lost 6 bases to trimming and J lost 0 bases; unmatched junction nucleotides: 9. Germline V gene sequence: CDR1 DFQATT, CDR2 SNEGSKA (reference sequence). The length of the CDR3 is 17 residues. The CDR3: CSAGGLAGASSTDTQYF. As DNA, the CDR3 is TGCAGTGCGGGCGGACTAGCGGGAGCTTCTAGCACAGATACGCAGTATTTT.

This clonotype has a count of ten or more. The rearrangement links TRBV29-1 to TRBJ2-7; the D gene is possibly TRBD1 (5 bases). The CDR3 sequence is 13 residues long. Trimming stripped 5 bases from V and 1 base from J, with 12 bases between. Germline V gene lookup returns CDR1 SQVTM and CDR2 ANQGSEA. CDR3 sequence reads: CSVQGRASYEQYF. CDR3 coding DNA: TGCAGCGTTCAGGGCAGGGCTTCCTACGAGCAGTACTTC.

Only a few counts were recorded for this clonotype. This chain connects TRBV20-1 to TRBJ2-1; D remains ambiguous. The CDR3 sequence is 15 residues long. CDR1 and CDR2 (germline): DFQATT, SNEGSKA (reference sequence). Trimming removed 1 base at V and 7 bases at J, with 17 bases between. This chain's CDR3 is CSARGLIAWVNEQFF. CDR3 nucleotides: TGCAGTGCTAGAGGTTTGATAGCTTGGGTTAATGAGCAGTTCTTC.

This chain uses TRBV7-2 with TRBJ1-1; 7 bases are a match to TRBD1. From germline, CDR1 is SGHTA and CDR2 FQGNSA. The CDR3 is made up of 15 amino acids. J lost 6 bases, V lost 1 base, and 8 bases had no gene match. The DNA for the CDR3 is TGTGCCAGCAGCTTAGGGGACAGCAGAGTCGCTGAAGCTTTCTTT. Its protein is CASSLGDSRVAEAFF.

The table lists this clonotype with many counts. The J gene is TRBJ2-2, the V gene TRBV29-1, with D unresolved. Looked up from germline, CDR1 is SQVTM and CDR2 is ANQGSEA. The V gene lost 7 bases and the J gene lost 2 bases, with 8 bases spanning the gap. The CDR3 runs to 12 residues. CDR3 sequence reads: CSGRHNTGELFF. The CDR3 DNA is TGCAGCGGCCGGCATAACACCGGGGAGCTGTTTTTT.

The genes are TRBV7-9 and TRBJ2-1; 9 positions match TRBD1. The V gene end was trimmed by 5 bases and the J gene end by 8 bases; junction bases not matched to a gene: 7. This CDR3 comprises 14 residues. Germline V gene data show CDR1 as SEHNR and CDR2 as FQNEAQ (reference sequence). The CDR3 spells CASSLYRGQDEQFF. The DNA of the CDR3 is TGTGCCAGCAGCCTTTACAGGGGGCAGGATGAGCAGTTCTTC.

This clonotype showed up just a few times. This chain connects TRBV20-1 to TRBJ2-7; TRBD2 is a possible D gene (5 bases). The CDR3 extends over 14 amino acids. CDR1 is DFQATT and CDR2 is SNEGSKA in the germline V gene (reference sequence). The V end was cut by 4 bases, the J end by 1 base, with 14 bases between. CDR3 DNA: TGCAGTGCTACCCCGAACGGGAAGTCCTACGAGCAGTACTTC. Translating it yields CSATPNGKSYEQYF.

The chain has TRBV6-5 and TRBJ2-1; D remains ambiguous. The CDR3 spans 13 residues. Germline CDR1 and CDR2: MNHEY and SVGAGI. Between the trimmed V and J ends, which lost 2 bases and 8 bases, there was a span of 10 bases. The CDR3 here is CASSYTRIHEQFF. The CDR3 bases are TGTGCCAGCAGTTACACCAGGATACATGAGCAGTTCTTC.

This clonotype was detected a few times. The chain employs TRBV4-3 and TRBJ1-6; TRBD1 might be the D (5 bases). Germline V gene sequence: CDR1 LGHNA, CDR2 YSLEER. The CDR3 has 14 amino acids. Trimming took off 2 bases at V and 7 bases at J, with 9 bases between the two ends. Here the CDR3 DNA reads TGCGCCAGCAGCCAAAGGGGCCCGAATTCACCCCTCCACTTT. Translation gives CASSQRGPNSPLHF.

The chain recombines TRBV7-6 with TRBJ1-6; no definite D call. Germline V lookup: CDR1 SGHVS, CDR2 FNYEAQ. The CDR3 loop spans 10 amino acids. Trimming stripped 11 bases from V and 13 bases from J, with 12 bases between. Here the CDR3 reads CAAPGRPLHF. The CDR3 bases are TGTGCCGCCCCAGGAAGGCCCCTCCACTTT.

This clonotype has a handful of counts. The V call is TRBV24-1, the J call TRBJ2-1; TRBD1 matches at 8 bases. The length of the CDR3 is 16 residues. CDR1 is KGHDR and CDR2 is SFDVKD in the germline V gene. Trimming removed 3 bases from V and 1 base from J; junction bases left unmatched: 4. The CDR3 spells CATSDTTGASYNEQFF. CDR3 bases: TGTGCCACCAGTGATACGACAGGGGCTTCCTACAATGAGCAGTTCTTC.